The source of this T cell receptor (beta chain) is a study of shared T cell receptors in the human thymus. The V and J ends lost 3 bases and 10 bases respectively, with 12 bases between them. Germline assignment: CDR1 ENHRY and CDR2 SYGVKD. The CDR3 is made up of 12 amino acids. Here immunoSEQ multiplex PCR was the method, and the copy in TCRdb shows in-frame clones only, minus some. This sample has some 700,000 clones; roughly 85% occur once, and the top ten carry around 0.0099%. These data are also associated with another study on human thymus T cells. Per that study: Congenital heart defects were the reason for the corrective surgery that the donors, healthy Finnish infants, were having. Thymic tissue was derived from resections collected during corrective heart surgery. Highly overlapping thymic repertoires in unrelated individuals were reported by related research.

The V gene is TRBV10-3, the J gene TRBJ1-1; perhaps TRBD1 as D (5 bases). The sequenced material came from thymocytes. This TCR was sampled from a girl less than two years old with a congenital heart defect. CDR3 region: CAISDRVGPAFF. The CDR3 DNA sequence: TGTGCCATCAGTGACAGGGTCGGGCCAGCTTTCTTT.